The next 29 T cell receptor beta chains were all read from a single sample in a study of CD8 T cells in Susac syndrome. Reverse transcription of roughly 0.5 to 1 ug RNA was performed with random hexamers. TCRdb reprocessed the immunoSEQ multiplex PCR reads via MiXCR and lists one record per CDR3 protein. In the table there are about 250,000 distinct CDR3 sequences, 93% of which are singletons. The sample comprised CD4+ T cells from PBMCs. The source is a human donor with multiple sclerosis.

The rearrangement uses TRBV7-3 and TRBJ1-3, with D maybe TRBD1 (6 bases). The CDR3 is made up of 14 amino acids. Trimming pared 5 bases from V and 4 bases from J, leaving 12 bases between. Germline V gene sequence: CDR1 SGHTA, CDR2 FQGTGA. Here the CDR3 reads CASSAGARGNTIYF. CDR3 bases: TGTGCCAGCAGCGCAGGGGCGCGAGGAAACACCATATATTTT.

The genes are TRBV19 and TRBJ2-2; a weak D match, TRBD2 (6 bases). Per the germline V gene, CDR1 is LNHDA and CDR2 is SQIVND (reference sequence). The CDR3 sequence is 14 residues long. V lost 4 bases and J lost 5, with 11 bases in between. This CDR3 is CASSTGDGTGELFF. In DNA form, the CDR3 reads TGTGCCAGTAGTACGGGGGACGGAACCGGGGAGCTGTTTTTT.

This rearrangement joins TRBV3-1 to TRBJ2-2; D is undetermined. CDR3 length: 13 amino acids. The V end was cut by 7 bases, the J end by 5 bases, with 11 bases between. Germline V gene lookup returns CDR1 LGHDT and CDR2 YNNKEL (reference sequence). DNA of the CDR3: TGTGCCAGCATTAATCGCCGGACCGGGGAGCTGTTTTTT. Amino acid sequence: CASINRRTGELFF.

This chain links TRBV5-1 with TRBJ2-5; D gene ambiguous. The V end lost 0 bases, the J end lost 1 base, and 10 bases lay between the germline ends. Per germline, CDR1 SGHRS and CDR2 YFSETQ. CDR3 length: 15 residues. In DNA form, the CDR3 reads TGCGCCAGCAGCTTGGAATCGACCTTCCAAGAGACCCAGTACTTC. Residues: CASSLESTFQETQYF.

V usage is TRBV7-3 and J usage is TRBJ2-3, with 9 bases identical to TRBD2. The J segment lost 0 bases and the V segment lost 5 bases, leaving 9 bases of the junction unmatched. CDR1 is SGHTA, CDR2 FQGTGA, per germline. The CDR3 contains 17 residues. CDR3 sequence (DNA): TGTGCCAGCAGCCGAGGCGGGGGGGCGGCTAGCACAGATACGCAGTATTTT. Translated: CASSRGGGAASTDTQYF.

CDR3 sequence reads: CASSVLGQGVGYTF. The CDR3 DNA is TGTGCCAGCAGTGTCCTGGGACAGGGGGTTGGCTACACCTTC. The chain uses TRBV28 and TRBJ1-2, with TRBD1 identical over 11 bases. V lost 5 bases to trimming and J lost 7 bases; unmatched junction nucleotides: 6. The CDR3 loop spans 14 amino acids. In germline, CDR1 is MDHEN, CDR2 SYDVKM.

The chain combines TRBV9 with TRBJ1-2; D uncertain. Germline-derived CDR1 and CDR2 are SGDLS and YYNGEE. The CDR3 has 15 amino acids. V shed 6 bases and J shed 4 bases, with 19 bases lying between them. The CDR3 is CASTLTPADPYGYTF. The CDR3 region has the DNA TGTGCCAGCACCCTAACACCGGCCGACCCCTATGGCTACACCTTC.

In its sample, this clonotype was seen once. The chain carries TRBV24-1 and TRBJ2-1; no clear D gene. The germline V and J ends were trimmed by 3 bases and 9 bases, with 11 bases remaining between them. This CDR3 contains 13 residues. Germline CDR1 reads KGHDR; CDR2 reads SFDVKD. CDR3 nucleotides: TGTGCCACCAGTGATCCCACAAGGCCTGAGCAGTTCTTC. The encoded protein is CATSDPTRPEQFF.

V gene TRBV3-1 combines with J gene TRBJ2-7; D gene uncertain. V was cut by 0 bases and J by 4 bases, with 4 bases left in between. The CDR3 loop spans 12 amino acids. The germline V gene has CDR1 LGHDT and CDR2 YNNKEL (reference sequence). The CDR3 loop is CASSQDWYEQYF. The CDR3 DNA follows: TGTGCCAGCAGCCAAGATTGGTACGAGCAGTACTTC.

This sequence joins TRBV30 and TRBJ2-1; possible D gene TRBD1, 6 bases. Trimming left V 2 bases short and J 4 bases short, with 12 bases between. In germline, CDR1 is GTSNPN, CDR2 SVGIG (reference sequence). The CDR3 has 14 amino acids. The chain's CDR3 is CAWSMKGGYNEQFF. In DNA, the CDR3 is TGTGCCTGGAGTATGAAAGGGGGTTACAATGAGCAGTTCTTC.

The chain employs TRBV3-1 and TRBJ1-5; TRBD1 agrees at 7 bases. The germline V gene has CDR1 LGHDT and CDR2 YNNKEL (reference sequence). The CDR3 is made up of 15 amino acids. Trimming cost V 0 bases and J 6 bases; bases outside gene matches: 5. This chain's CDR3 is CASSQDRGKGQPQHF. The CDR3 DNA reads TGTGCCAGCAGCCAAGACAGGGGGAAGGGTCAGCCCCAGCATTTT.

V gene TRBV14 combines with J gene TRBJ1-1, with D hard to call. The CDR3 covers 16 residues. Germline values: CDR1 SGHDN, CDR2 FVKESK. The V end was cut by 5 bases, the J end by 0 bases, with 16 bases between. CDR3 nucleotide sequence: TGTGCCAGCAGCAAACAAGGCGGGCCACTGAACACTGAAGCTTTCTTT. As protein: CASSKQGGPLNTEAFF.

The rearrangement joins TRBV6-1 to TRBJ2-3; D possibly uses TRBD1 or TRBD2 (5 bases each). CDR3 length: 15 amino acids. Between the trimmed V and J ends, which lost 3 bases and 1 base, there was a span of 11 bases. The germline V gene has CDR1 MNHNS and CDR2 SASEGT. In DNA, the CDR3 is TGTGCCAGCAGTGACGGGGCGGTAGGCACAGATACGCAGTATTTT. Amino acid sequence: CASSDGAVGTDTQYF.

The CDR3 is CASSLDPTYGYTF. The DNA of the CDR3 is TGTGCCAGCAGCTTGGACCCGACCTATGGCTACACCTTC. This rearrangement joins TRBV3-1 to TRBJ1-2; D ambiguous. This CDR3 is 13 amino acids long. V was cut by 5 bases and J by 4 bases, with 11 bases left in between. From germline, CDR1 is LGHDT and CDR2 YNNKEL (reference sequence).

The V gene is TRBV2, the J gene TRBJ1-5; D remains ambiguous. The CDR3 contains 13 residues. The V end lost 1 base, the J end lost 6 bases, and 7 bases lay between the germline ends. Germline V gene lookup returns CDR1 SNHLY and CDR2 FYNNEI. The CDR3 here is CASSEVAVQPQHF. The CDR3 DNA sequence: TGTGCCAGCAGTGAAGTGGCAGTTCAGCCCCAGCATTTT.

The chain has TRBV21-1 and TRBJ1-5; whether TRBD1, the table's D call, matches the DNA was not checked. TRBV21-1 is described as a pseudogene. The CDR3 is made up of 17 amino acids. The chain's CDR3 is CASSNLPGQGCNQPQHF. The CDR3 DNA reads TGTGCCAGCAGCAACCTACCGGGACAGGGTTGCAATCAGCCCCAGCATTTT.

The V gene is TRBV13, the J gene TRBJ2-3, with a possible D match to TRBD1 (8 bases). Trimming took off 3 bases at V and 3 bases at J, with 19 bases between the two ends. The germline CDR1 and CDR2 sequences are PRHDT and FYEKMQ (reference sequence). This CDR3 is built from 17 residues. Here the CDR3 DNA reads TGTGCCAGCAGCTTCCGGACAGGGATGGGGGGGACAGATACGCAGTATTTT. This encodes CASSFRTGMGGTDTQYF.

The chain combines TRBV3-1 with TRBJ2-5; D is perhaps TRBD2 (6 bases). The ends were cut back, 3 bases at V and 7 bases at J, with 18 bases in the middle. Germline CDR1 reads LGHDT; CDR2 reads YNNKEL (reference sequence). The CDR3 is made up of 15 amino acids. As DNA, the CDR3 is TGTGCCAGCAGCCAGGGGAGGACGGACGCGGGGACCCAGTACTTC. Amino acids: CASSQGRTDAGTQYF.

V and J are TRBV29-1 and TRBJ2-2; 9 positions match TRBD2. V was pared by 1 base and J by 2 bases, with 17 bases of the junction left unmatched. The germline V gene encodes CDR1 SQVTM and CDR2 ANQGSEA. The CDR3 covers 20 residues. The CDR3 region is CSVEGVPHGGRAVNTGELFF. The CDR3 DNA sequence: TGCAGCGTTGAAGGGGTCCCTCATGGCGGGAGGGCCGTAAACACCGGGGAGCTGTTTTTT.

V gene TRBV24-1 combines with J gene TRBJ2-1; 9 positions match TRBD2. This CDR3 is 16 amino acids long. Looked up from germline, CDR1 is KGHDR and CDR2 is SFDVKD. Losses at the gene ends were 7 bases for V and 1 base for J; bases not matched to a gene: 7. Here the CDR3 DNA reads TGTGCCACCAGCCGCCGGCTAGCGGGGTCCTACAATGAGCAGTTCTTC. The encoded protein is CATSRRLAGSYNEQFF.

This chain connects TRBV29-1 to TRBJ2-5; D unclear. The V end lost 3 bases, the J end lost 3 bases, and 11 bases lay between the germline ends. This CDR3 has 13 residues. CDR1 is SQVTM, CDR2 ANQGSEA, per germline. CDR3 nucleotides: TGCAGCGTTGATGCTGTTACCAAAGAGACCCAGTACTTC. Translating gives CSVDAVTKETQYF.

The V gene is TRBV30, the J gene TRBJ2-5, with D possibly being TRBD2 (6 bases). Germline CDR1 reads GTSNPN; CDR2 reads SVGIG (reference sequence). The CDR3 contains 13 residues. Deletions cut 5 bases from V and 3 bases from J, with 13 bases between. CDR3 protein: CAWARDLEETQYF. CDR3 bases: TGTGCCTGGGCCCGGGACTTAGAAGAGACCCAGTACTTC.

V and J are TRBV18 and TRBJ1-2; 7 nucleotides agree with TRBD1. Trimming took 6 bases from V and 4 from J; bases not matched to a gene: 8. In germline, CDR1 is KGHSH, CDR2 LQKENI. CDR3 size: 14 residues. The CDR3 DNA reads TGTGCCAGCTCGACCGCGGGACAGTTCTATGGCTACACCTTC. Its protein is CASSTAGQFYGYTF.

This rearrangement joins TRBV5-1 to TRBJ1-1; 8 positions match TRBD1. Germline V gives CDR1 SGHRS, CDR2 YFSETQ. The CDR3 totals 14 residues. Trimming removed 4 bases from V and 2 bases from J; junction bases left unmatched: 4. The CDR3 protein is CASSVGQANTEAFF. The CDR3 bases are TGCGCCAGCAGCGTGGGACAGGCCAACACTGAAGCTTTCTTT.

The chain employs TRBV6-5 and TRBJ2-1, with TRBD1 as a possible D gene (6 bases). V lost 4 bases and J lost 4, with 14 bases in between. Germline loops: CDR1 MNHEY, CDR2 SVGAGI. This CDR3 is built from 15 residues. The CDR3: CASSFRSDSYNEQFF. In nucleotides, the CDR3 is TGTGCCAGCAGTTTCAGATCGGACAGTTACAATGAGCAGTTCTTC.

CDR3 sequence (DNA): TGCGCCAGCAGGGCAGGGCCTCTGAATAATTCACCCCTCCACTTT. Residues: CASRAGPLNNSPLHF. The V call is TRBV10-2, the J call TRBJ1-6; D perhaps matches TRBD1 (5 bases). This CDR3 region has 15 residues. The germline V gene has CDR1 WSHSY and CDR2 SAAADI. Trimming stripped 6 bases from V and 5 bases from J, with 14 bases between.

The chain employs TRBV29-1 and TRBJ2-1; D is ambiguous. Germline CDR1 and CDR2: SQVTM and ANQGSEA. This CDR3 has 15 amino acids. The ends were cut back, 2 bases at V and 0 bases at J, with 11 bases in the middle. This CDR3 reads CSVELRMSSYNEQFF. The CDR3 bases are TGCAGCGTTGAATTGCGGATGAGCTCCTACAATGAGCAGTTCTTC.

In nucleotides, the CDR3 is TGTGCCAGCAGCGTAGACGGGGGGTCGGACTATGGCTACACCTTC. Its protein product is CASSVDGGSDYGYTF. The rearrangement links TRBV9 to TRBJ1-2, with D maybe TRBD1 (5 bases). CDR3 length: 15 amino acids. Germline assignment: CDR1 SGDLS and CDR2 YYNGEE. The V end lost 0 bases, the J end lost 3 bases, and 12 bases lay between the germline ends.

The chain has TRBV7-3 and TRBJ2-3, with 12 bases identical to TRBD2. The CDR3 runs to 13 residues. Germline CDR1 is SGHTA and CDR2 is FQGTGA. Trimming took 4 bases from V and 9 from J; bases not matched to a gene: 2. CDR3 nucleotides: TGTGCCAGCAGCTCCGGGACTAGCGGGACGCAGTATTTT. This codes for CASSSGTSGTQYF.